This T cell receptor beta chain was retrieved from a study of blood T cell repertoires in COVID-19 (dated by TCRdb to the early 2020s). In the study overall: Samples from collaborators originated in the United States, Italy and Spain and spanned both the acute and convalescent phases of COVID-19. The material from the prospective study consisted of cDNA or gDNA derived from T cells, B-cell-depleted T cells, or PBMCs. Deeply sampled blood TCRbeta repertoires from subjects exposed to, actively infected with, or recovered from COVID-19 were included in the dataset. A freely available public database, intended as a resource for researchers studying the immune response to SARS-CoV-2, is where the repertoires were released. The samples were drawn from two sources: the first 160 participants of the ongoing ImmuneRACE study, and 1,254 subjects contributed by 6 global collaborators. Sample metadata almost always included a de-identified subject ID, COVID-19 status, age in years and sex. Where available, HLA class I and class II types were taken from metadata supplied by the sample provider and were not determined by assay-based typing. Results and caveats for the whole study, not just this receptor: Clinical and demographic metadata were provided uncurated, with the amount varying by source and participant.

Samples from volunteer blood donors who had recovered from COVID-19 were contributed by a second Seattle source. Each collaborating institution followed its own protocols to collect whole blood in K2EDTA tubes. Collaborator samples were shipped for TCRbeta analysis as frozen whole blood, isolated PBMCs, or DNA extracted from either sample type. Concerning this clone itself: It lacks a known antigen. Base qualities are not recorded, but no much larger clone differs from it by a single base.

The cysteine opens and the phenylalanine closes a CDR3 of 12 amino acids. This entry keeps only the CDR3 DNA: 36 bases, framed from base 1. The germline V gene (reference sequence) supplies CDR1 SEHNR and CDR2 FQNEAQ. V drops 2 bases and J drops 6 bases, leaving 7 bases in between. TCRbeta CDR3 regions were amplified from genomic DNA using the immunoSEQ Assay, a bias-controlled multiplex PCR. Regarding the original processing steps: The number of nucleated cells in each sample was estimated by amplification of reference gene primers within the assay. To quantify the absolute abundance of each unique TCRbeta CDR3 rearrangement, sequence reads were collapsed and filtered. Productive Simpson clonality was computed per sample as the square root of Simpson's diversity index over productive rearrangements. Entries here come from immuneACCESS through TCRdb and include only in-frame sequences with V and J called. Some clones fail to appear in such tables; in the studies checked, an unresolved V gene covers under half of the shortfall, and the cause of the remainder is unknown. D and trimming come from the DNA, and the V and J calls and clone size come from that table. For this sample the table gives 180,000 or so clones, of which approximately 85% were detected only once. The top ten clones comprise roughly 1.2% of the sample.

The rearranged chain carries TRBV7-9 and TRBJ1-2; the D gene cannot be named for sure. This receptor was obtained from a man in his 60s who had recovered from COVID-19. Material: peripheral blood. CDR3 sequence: CASSLSGDGYTF. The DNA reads TGTGCCAGCAGCTTATCCGGGGATGGCTACACCTTC. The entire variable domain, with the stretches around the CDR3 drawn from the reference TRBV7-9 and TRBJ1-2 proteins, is DTGVSQNPRHKITKRGQNVTFRCDPISEHNRLYWYRQTLGQGPEFLTYFQNEAQLEKSRLLSDRFSAERPKGSFSTLEIQRTEQGDSAMYLCASSLSGDGYTFGSGTRLTVV.